This T cell receptor beta chain was sequenced during a study of OX40 agonist ivuxolimab in advanced cancers. Some background on the complete study: Ivuxolimab was a fully human IgG2 agonistic monoclonal antibody targeting the costimulatory receptor OX40 (CD134). Peripheral TCRbeta sequencing aimed to test whether ivuxolimab altered TCR sequence diversity and caused clonal T-cell expansion. A male proportion of about 79% and a mean age of 60 years, ranging from about 23 to 79, were recorded for the dose-escalation cohort. The paper describes the monotherapy dose-escalation part (N of about 54 patients) of the phase I trial of ivuxolimab. Patients were allowed to have had prior anti-PD-1, anti-PD-L1 or anti-CTLA-4 therapy, and approximately 40% of the dose-escalation patients had been treated with checkpoint inhibitors. Intravenous ivuxolimab was administered to patients every 2 weeks at six dose levels: 0.01, 0.1, 0.3, 1.5, 3 and 10 mg/kg. Partial responses occurred in three dose-escalation patients: two with cutaneous melanoma and one with hepatocellular carcinoma. Of the approximately 50 dose-escalation patients, hepatocellular carcinoma was present in approximately 20, melanoma in some 15, renal cell carcinoma in 9 and head and neck cancer in 9.

Genomic DNA was extracted from sorted cells for sequencing of the TCRbeta CDR3 region. TCRbeta CDR3 regions were sequenced using the immunoSEQ Assay. The table comes from immuneACCESS by way of TCRdb, which keeps in-frame sequences with V and J called. Part of the clones is missing from these tables; in studies checked, under half for an unresolved V gene and the rest for unknown reasons. The sample table holds over 60,000 clones, of which roughly 90% were seen once. The ten top clones hold 0.3% to 0.45% of the sample. The trial excluded patients who had a history of autoimmune disease or were on systemic immunosuppression. In every dose cohort, peripheral blood was drawn for TCR sequencing at baseline, cycle 4 day 1, and cycle 7 day 1. The samples were drawn from a first-in-human, open-label, multicenter phase I dose-escalation trial of ivuxolimab. Adults with locally advanced or metastatic melanoma, renal cell, hepatocellular, or head and neck squamous cell carcinoma were enrolled in the trial. Before TCR sequencing, CD4+ T cells and CD8+ T cells from peripheral blood were sorted into separate populations.

Reading from cysteine to phenylalanine, the CDR3 counts 14 amino acids. Here the CDR3 DNA is all that survives: 42 bases in frame from base 1. CDR1 and CDR2 are drawn from the germline V gene (reference sequence): SEHNR, FQNEAQ. Trimming costs V 5 bases and J 3 bases, and their ends lie 11 bases apart. For this clone: The clone's antigen remains unknown. The record has no base qualities; no much larger clone is one base away.

Points the paper makes about the study in general: In partial responders in the 0.1-3.0 mg/kg groups, normalized peripheral clonal expansion was found to be among the lowest, especially among CD8+ T cells. Low levels of normalized T-cell clonal expansion were also seen in some nonresponding patients. Which antigens the clonally expanded peripheral T cells were specific for was not determined. At doses from 0.1 to 3.0 mg/kg, clonal expansion was seen in both CD4+ and CD8+ blood T cells between baseline and week 6. After ivuxolimab, CD8+ T cells had more expanded clones than CD4+ T cells on average.

Rearrangement joined TRBV7-9 to TRBJ1-5; a tentative D match to TRBD1 spans 6 bases. The sample was CD4+ or CD8+ T cells sorted from blood, taken in a trial of the OX40 agonist ivuxolimab. This clonotype was obtained from an adult with an advanced solid tumor such as melanoma, head and neck, liver or kidney cancer. DNA sequence: TGTGCCAGCAGCACTGGACAGCTCAATCAGCCCCAGCATTTT. Its coded protein is CASSTGQLNQPQHF.